This TCR beta chain was identified during a study of T-cell reconstitution after alpha-beta-depleted transplantation in children. Trimming stripped 3 bases from V and 4 bases from J, with 13 bases between. This CDR3 region has 15 residues. CDR1 and CDR2 from the germline V gene are LGHNA and YNFKEQ. It was with unique molecular identifiers that the TCRbeta library was prepared. MiXCR, run by TCRdb on the PCR reads, gives a single entry per CDR3 protein. The data contain just under 550,000 distinct CDR3 sequences, approximately 20% of them singletons. Here the sequenced sample was PBMCs from the stem cell graft donor, taken from the stem cell graft. This receptor was taken from a human donor who donated a stem cell graft to a child with acute lymphoblastic leukemia. The chain carries TRBV4-2 and TRBJ2-1; weak D call: TRBD1 (6 bases). The CDR3 bases are TGTGCCAGCAGCCAGGACAGCTCACCGTACAATGAGCAGTTCTTC. This gives the protein CASSQDSSPYNEQFF.